This entry features one TCR beta chain sequence. These data originate in a study of blood T cell repertoires in COVID-19. Study context: There were acute and convalescent COVID-19 samples, and they came from the United States, Italy and Spain.

Assay: immunoSEQ multiplex PCR; the TCRdb copy retains only in-frame clones and omits some. The profile shows 140,000 to 150,000 clones, under 90% of them singletons. The CDR3 extends over 14 amino acids. Germline CDR1 reads SGHRS; CDR2 reads YFSETQ. The V and J ends lost 7 bases and 7 bases, in that order; junction bases with no gene match: 8. The source material was peripheral blood. The receptor's source is a human donor in a cohort sampled during active COVID-19. V usage is TRBV5-1 and J usage is TRBJ2-3; 11 bases are a match to TRBD1. CDR3 DNA sequence: TGCGCCAGCTCGAGGGACAGGGGGACAAATACGCAGTATTTT. Translated: CASSRDRGTNTQYF.